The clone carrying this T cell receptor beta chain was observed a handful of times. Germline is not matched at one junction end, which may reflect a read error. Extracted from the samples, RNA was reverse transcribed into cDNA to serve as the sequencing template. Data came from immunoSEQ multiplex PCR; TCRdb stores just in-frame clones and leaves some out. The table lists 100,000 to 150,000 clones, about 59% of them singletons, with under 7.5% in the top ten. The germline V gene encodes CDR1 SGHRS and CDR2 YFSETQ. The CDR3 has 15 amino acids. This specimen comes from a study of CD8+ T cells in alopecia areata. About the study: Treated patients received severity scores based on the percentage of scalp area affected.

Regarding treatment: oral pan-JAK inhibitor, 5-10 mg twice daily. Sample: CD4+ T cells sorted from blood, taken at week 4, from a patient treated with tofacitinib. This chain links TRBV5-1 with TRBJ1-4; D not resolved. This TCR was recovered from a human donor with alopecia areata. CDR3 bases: TGTGCCAGCAGCTTCCCCGGGAGACCTAATGAAAAACTGTTTTTT. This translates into CASSFPGRPNEKLFF.